This T cell receptor beta chain was recorded in a study of blood T cells in healthy people across ages. PCR was performed a second time for about 6 to 11 cycles using a sample-barcoded 5' primer and a J-beta primer mix. A template-switch adaptor that had 12 random nucleotides put a tag on each cDNA molecule. TCRdb independently ran MiXCR on the 5' RACE reads; one entry per CDR3 protein. The sample lists 600,000 to 1,000,000 distinct CDR3 sequences; roughly 60% were seen once. This clonotype showed up just a few times. Each donor supplied approximately 10 milliliters of peripheral blood. The clonotype originates from a young man in good health. Sequencing was done on a sample of blood.

CDR3 sequence reads: CASSPERTGGTEAFF. The CDR3 nucleotides are TGTGCCAGCAGCCCGGAAAGAACAGGGGGCACTGAAGCTTTCTTT. The chain is built from TRBV7-6 and TRBJ1-1, with 8 bases aligning to TRBD1. The CDR3 totals 15 residues. The V segment lost 5 bases and the J segment 4 bases; nucleotides outside the gene matches: 9. Germline assignment: CDR1 SGHVS and CDR2 FNYEAQ.